The present TCR beta chain was sequenced within a study of T cell repertoires in cytomegalovirus infection (dated by TCRdb to between 2018 and 2021). Study-level background: Donor HLA type was relevant to the analysis, because carriage of CMV infection together with the matching HLA type was indicated by public TCR beta signatures.

This clonotype was detected many times. It lacks a known antigen. Base-call qualities are not available, and no considerably larger clone is one nucleotide away. The reads were generated on an Illumina HiSeq 1500. TCRdb cleaned the public reads at Q25 with fastp, built clones with MiXCR and kept in-frame beta chains. Here each entry gathers all rows of one CDR3 protein and keeps the most common genes and DNA. The sample yields some 100,000 distinct CDR3 sequences; more than 20% were counted once. Approximately 40% of the sample is taken by the ten largest. Study-level results and caveats: In both this cohort and an independent roughly 400-donor cohort, the cumulative frequency of public TCR beta family members distinguished carriers of CMV infection plus the relevant HLA type. The ex vivo response was dominated by HLA-C-restricted CMV-specific TCR beta clonotypes, which also provided the single most frequent clonotype in two of eight donors.

Sequencing used CD8+ T cells from PBMCs. The sequence came from a human donor in good health (CMV status not recorded). Some clones in this sample may be carry-over from other donors' samples.

In nucleotide form, the sequence is TGTGCCAGCAGCTCCCAGGGGGATAAAAGTTACAATGAGCAGTTCTTC. This sequence encodes CASSSQGDKSYNEQFF. This receptor chain uses TRBV7-8 and TRBJ2-1; the junction holds 7 bases that match TRBD1. The CDR3, from cysteine to phenylalanine, totals 16 residues. Only CDR3 DNA remains: 48 bases, in frame from the first base. CDR1 and CDR2 are drawn from the germline V gene: SGHVS, FQNEAQ. At the junction V is shortened by 4 bases and J by 4 bases; bases outside the gene matches: 10.